The TCR beta chain described here comes from a study of cytomegalovirus exposure and HLA in healthy donors. Study-level results: In vitro checks showed that three CMV-associated chains really do target CMV antigens. Looking again later, the authors saw that most CMV-associated TCR beta chains seemed HLA-restricted. The authors later linked a missense DCLRE1C variant to TCR beta V- and J-gene trimming. Certain indistinguishable V segments, among them TRBV6-2 and TRBV6-3, were excluded.

As to this clone: Its target is not known.

The CDR3 covers 14 residues. V was shortened by 6 bases and J by 5 bases, with 13 bases between the two germline ends. From germline, CDR1 is MNHNS and CDR2 SASEGT. In the PCR, 60 Vbeta and 13 Jbeta primers were used. TCRdb keeps only in-frame clones here, not all; method: immunoSEQ multiplex PCR. Altogether some 150,000 clones are present, roughly 77% being singletons, with the ten largest covering 3.5%. The origin of this receptor is a human donor in good health. Specimen: PBMCs. This chain links TRBV6-1 with TRBJ1-4, with TRBD1 as a possible D gene (5 bases). DNA of the CDR3: TGTGCCAGCAGGGGGGGAGCACCCAATGAAAAACTGTTTTTT. As protein: CASRGGAPNEKLFF.